These T cell receptor beta chains were read from a single sample in a study of blood T cell repertoires in COVID-19. The repertoire was sequenced with immunoSEQ multiplex PCR; TCRdb's copy has only in-frame clones and lacks some. The sample yields about 200,000 clones, 80% to 90% seen once. Sequenced input: PBMCs or T cells enriched from blood (not recorded which). The receptor source for this set is a woman aged 40 to 50 with acute COVID-19. Each CDR3 is given with its conserved first and last residue. Each record gives: D gene, V gene, J gene, clone size, CDR3 DNA, CDR3 protein. D genes are given only for firm matches. Rows give clone size only sometimes, using once, few, many, or a class for an expanded clone.

D gene: -; V gene: TRBV19; J gene: TRBJ1-5; clone size: -; CDR3 DNA: TGTGCCAGTAGTATGGCAGGACTAAATAGGGATCAGCCCCAGCATTTT; CDR3 protein: CASSMAGLNRDQPQHF
D gene: -; V gene: TRBV25-1; J gene: TRBJ1-2; clone size: -; CDR3 DNA: TGTGCCAGCAGTGAATGGACATATGGCTACACCTTC; CDR3 protein: CASSEWTYGYTF
D gene: -; V gene: TRBV7-9; J gene: TRBJ2-2; clone size: -; CDR3 DNA: TGTGCCAGCAGCTTGCAGGGGAGCACCGGGGAGCTGTTTTTT; CDR3 protein: CASSLQGSTGELFF
D gene: -; V gene: TRBV19; J gene: TRBJ1-1; clone size: once; CDR3 DNA: TGTGCCAGTAGTATATCGGTCACTTTGAACACTGAAGCTTTCTTT; CDR3 protein: CASSISVTLNTEAFF
D gene: TRBD1; V gene: TRBV24-1; J gene: TRBJ1-1; clone size: -; CDR3 DNA: TGTGCCACCAGTGAATCCGGACAGGCGGAAGCTTTCTTT; CDR3 protein: CATSESGQAEAFF
D gene: -; V gene: TRBV19; J gene: TRBJ2-2; clone size: -; CDR3 DNA: TGTGCCAGTAGTATAGGCTGGGCCAGTTCCACCGGGGAGCTGTTTTTT; CDR3 protein: CASSIGWASSTGELFF
D gene: -; V gene: TRBV7-6; J gene: TRBJ2-5; clone size: -; CDR3 DNA: TGTGCCAGCAGCTTAGGGGCCTTTAAGCGGGCACCCTCACAAGAGACCCAGTACTTC; CDR3 protein: CASSLGAFKRAPSQETQYF
D gene: -; V gene: TRBV3-1/TRBV3-2; J gene: TRBJ2-7; clone size: -; CDR3 DNA: TGTGCCAGCAGCCCTACAGGATCCTACGAGCAGTACTTC; CDR3 protein: CASSPTGSYEQYF
D gene: -; V gene: TRBV4-3; J gene: TRBJ1-3; clone size: -; CDR3 DNA: TGCGCCAGCAGCCAAGCCCCGAGCTCTGGAAACACCATATATTTT; CDR3 protein: CASSQAPSSGNTIYF
D gene: TRBD1; V gene: TRBV28; J gene: TRBJ2-7; clone size: -; CDR3 DNA: TGTGCCAGCAGTGCCCGCGACAGGGACGAGCAGTACTTC; CDR3 protein: CASSARDRDEQYF
D gene: -; V gene: TRBV18; J gene: TRBJ1-6; clone size: -; CDR3 DNA: TGTGCCAGCTCACCGCGCCGGTCGGGTTCCTCCTATAATTCACCCCTCCACTTT; CDR3 protein: CASSPRRSGSSYNSPLHF
D gene: -; V gene: TRBV29-1; J gene: TRBJ1-2; clone size: once; CDR3 DNA: TGCAGCGTTGATCTCTTGGGGCAGGGTGGCTACACCTTC; CDR3 protein: CSVDLLGQGGYTF
D gene: -; V gene: TRBV4-1; J gene: TRBJ1-2; clone size: few; CDR3 DNA: TGCGCCAGCAGCCACCCGGGAACCTCCTATGGCTACACCTTC; CDR3 protein: CASSHPGTSYGYTF
D gene: -; V gene: TRBV27; J gene: TRBJ2-7; clone size: -; CDR3 DNA: TGTGCCAGCAGTTCGGCCATAGGGGGGCAGGGGGAGAAGCAGTACTTC; CDR3 protein: CASSSAIGGQGEKQYF
D gene: -; V gene: TRBV2; J gene: TRBJ2-1; clone size: -; CDR3 DNA: TGTGCCAGCAGTGGTCAAGGGGTTAACAATGAGCAGTTCTTC; CDR3 protein: CASSGQGVNNEQFF
D gene: -; V gene: TRBV30; J gene: TRBJ1-5; clone size: -; CDR3 DNA: TGTGCCTGGAGCAGGGGTACTAATCAGCCCCAGCATTTT; CDR3 protein: CAWSRGTNQPQHF
D gene: TRBD2; V gene: TRBV4-1; J gene: TRBJ2-3; clone size: -; CDR3 DNA: TGCGCCAGCAGCCAAGATTTTGAACCCAGCGGGAACACAGATACGCAGTATTTT; CDR3 protein: CASSQDFEPSGNTDTQYF
D gene: TRBD1; V gene: TRBV10-2; J gene: TRBJ2-2; clone size: -; CDR3 DNA: TGCGCCAGCAGCCTTAGGACAGGGAAAAGGCTGAACACCGGGGAGCTGTTTTTT; CDR3 protein: CASSLRTGKRLNTGELFF
D gene: TRBD1; V gene: TRBV7-9; J gene: TRBJ2-3; clone size: -; CDR3 DNA: TGTGCCAGCAGCTTATCGACAGGGCTCCGCACAGATACGCAGTATTTT; CDR3 protein: CASSLSTGLRTDTQYF
D gene: TRBD1; V gene: TRBV24-1; J gene: TRBJ2-3; clone size: -; CDR3 DNA: TGTGCCACCAGTGACGCGGGGACAGGGGGAACAGATACGCAGTATTTT; CDR3 protein: CATSDAGTGGTDTQYF
D gene: -; V gene: TRBV5-4; J gene: TRBJ1-3; clone size: -; CDR3 DNA: TGTGCCAGCAGCTTGGAACAGACCGTCGGAAACACCATATATTTT; CDR3 protein: CASSLEQTVGNTIYF
D gene: TRBD1; V gene: TRBV5-6; J gene: TRBJ2-2; clone size: -; CDR3 DNA: TGTGCCAGCAGCCGGGGACAGGGGAACACCGGGGAGCTGTTTTTT; CDR3 protein: CASSRGQGNTGELFF
D gene: TRBD1; V gene: TRBV28; J gene: TRBJ2-7; clone size: -; CDR3 DNA: TGTGCCAGCAATCCCCGAGGGACAGGGGTGTGGGAGCAGTACTTC; CDR3 protein: CASNPRGTGVWEQYF
D gene: TRBD1; V gene: TRBV2; J gene: TRBJ2-3; clone size: -; CDR3 DNA: TGTGCCAGCAGTACCGGGACAGGGCTTGGGGGGAGGGCCGGAGATACGCAGTATTTT; CDR3 protein: CASSTGTGLGGRAGDTQYF
D gene: TRBD1; V gene: TRBV7-3; J gene: TRBJ2-1; clone size: few; CDR3 DNA: TGTGCCAGCAGCGGACAGGGATGGAGTGAGCAGTTCTTC; CDR3 protein: CASSGQGWSEQFF
D gene: -; V gene: TRBV19; J gene: TRBJ1-5; clone size: -; CDR3 DNA: TGTGCCAGTAGTATAGTAGGGGCAGCTCAGCCCCAGCATTTT; CDR3 protein: CASSIVGAAQPQHF
D gene: TRBD2; V gene: TRBV5-8; J gene: TRBJ2-5; clone size: -; CDR3 DNA: TGTCTGGGGCTAGCGGGAATTTTCAGGGAGACCCAGTACTTC; CDR3 protein: CLGLAGIFRETQYF
D gene: -; V gene: TRBV3-1/TRBV3-2; J gene: TRBJ2-1; clone size: -; CDR3 DNA: TGTGCCAGCAGCCAAGGATGGGCGTACAATGAGCAGTTCTTC; CDR3 protein: CASSQGWAYNEQFF
D gene: -; V gene: TRBV19; J gene: TRBJ2-5; clone size: -; CDR3 DNA: TGTGCCAGTAGTATAGGAGGGCTGATGGAGACCCAGTACTTC; CDR3 protein: CASSIGGLMETQYF